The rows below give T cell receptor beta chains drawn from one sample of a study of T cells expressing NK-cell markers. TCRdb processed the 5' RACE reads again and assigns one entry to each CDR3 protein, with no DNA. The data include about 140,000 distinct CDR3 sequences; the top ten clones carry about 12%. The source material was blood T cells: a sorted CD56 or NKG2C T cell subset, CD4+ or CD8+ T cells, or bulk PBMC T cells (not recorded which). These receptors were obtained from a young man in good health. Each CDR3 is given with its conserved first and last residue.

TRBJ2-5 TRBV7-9 CASSLRQGQETQYF
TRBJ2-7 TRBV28 CAARQGSSYEQYF
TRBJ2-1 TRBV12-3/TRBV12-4 CASRASGTDEQFF
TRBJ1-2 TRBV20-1 CSARDHGGPNGYTF
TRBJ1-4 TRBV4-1 CASSHQGEEKLFF
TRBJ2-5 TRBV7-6 CASSLSRFGETQYF
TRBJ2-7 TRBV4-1 CASSPGGGRNADF
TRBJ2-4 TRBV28 CASSQRGVDAKNIQYF
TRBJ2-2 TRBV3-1 CASSQVYLRTEWDTGELFF
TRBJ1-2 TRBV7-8 CASSLEWTGGGYGYTF
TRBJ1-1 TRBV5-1 CASSDGTSVNTEAFF
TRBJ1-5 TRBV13 CASSDGTNQPQHF
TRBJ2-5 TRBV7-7 CASSLEWGLQETQYF
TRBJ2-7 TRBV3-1 CASSQAIDGLGDEQYF
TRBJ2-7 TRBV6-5 CASSRDNVYEQYF
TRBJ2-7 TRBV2 CATARHPRTGLSYEQYF
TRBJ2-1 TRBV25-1 CASGLAGEWEQFF
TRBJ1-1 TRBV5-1 CASITGPGSSEAFF
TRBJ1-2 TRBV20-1 CSSGQETYGYTF
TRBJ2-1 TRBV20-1 CSAYPRGESYNEQFF
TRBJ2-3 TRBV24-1 CATSEFSSHADTQYF
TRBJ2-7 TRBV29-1 CSVTKGLGNEQYF
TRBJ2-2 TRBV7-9 CASSPTTSVAGELFF
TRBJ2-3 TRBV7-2 CASSLETGTDTQYF
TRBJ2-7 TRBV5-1 CASSSDTGGESYEQYF
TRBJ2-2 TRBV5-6 CASSFGVTATTGELFF